This T cell receptor (beta chain) was obtained from a study of beta chain features in type 1 diabetes. Study-level background: The samples had around 98 million sorted cells examined in all.

Isolated RNA was reverse transcribed in full, so expressed TCRB transcripts were sequenced. Libraries were prepared by immunoSEQ multiplex PCR; TCRdb keeps only in-frame clonotypes and omits some of them. This table has about 350,000 clones, around a fifth appearing once. A note on this clone: As yet, its antigen is unknown.

The CDR3 consists of 13 residues. Trimming removed 4 bases from V and 6 bases from J; junction bases left unmatched: 4. CDR1 and CDR2 from the germline V gene are SGHTA and FQGNSA. Whole-study findings and limits: When cDNA is sequenced, cells with high TCR expression could be over-represented. The naive, central memory and Treg TCRB repertoires of patients appeared to be more similar to one another than those of healthy donors.

The source is a young woman in good health. This chain joins TRBV7-2 and TRBJ1-2, with 8 bases matching TRBD1. Sequencing was done on a sample of naive CD4+ T cells from blood. The CDR3 sequence is CASSSSTGDGYTF. The CDR3 nucleotides read TGTGCCAGCAGCTCCTCGACAGGGGATGGCTACACCTTC.